Below, 5 T cell receptor beta chains from the same sample are listed, as sequenced in a study of beta chain features in type 1 diabetes. The antigens these receptors bind are not known. Reverse transcribing all isolated RNA meant expressed TCRB transcripts were sequenced. Only in-frame clones appear in the TCRdb table, and some are missing; sequencing was by immunoSEQ multiplex PCR. The table includes roughly 260,000 clones, roughly 20% detected once. Study outcomes and limitations: Patients with Type 1 diabetes showed moderately but significantly shorter TCRB CDR3s in all four CD4+ subsets.

The sample was naive CD4+ T cells from blood. The origin of the receptors is a woman between 40 and 55 years old with type 1 diabetes.

This clone appeared a few times. This sequence joins TRBV4-3 and TRBJ2-5, with 7 nucleotides matching TRBD2. CDR3 length equals 14 residues. CDR1 and CDR2 from the germline V gene are LGHNA and YSLEER. The ends lost 6 bases at V and 1 base at J; junction bases unmatched: 5. CDR3 DNA sequence: TGCGCCAGCAGTCGTAGCGGGTCCCAAGAGACCCAGTACTTC. This encodes CASSRSGSQETQYF.

This clone was seen only once. The chain carries TRBV4-2 and TRBJ1-3; D gene ambiguous. Germline CDR1 reads LGHNA; CDR2 reads YNFKEQ. The CDR3 is made up of 16 amino acids. V dropped 5 bases and J dropped 0 bases, with 14 bases sitting between them. The CDR3 DNA sequence: TGTGCCAGCAGCTCCAACCCCAGAAACTCTGGAAACACCATATATTTT. Its translation is CASSSNPRNSGNTIYF.

A few counts support this clone. The chain carries TRBV27 and TRBJ2-7; 8 nucleotides line up with TRBD1. With V trimmed by 6 bases and J by 5 bases, 9 bases remained unmatched. Germline V gene lookup returns CDR1 MNHEY and CDR2 SMNVEV (reference sequence). This CDR3 is 14 amino acids long. CDR3 nucleotides: TGTGCCAGCAGCCTAGGGCAGGGGGCAGACGAGCAGTACTTC. Protein sequence: CASSLGQGADEQYF.

As for this clone: This sample includes further DNA sequences coding for the same CDR3. The J gene is TRBJ1-1, the V gene TRBV7-3; weak D call: TRBD1 (6 bases). The CDR3 consists of 14 residues. The V and J ends lost 5 bases and 0 bases respectively, with 10 bases between them. CDR1 and CDR2 (germline): SGHTA, FQGTGA. The CDR3 loop is CASSPTGLNTEAFF. CDR3 DNA: TGTGCCAGCAGCCCCACAGGGTTGAACACTGAAGCTTTCTTT.

The rearrangement uses TRBV6-5 and TRBJ2-5; 7 positions agree with TRBD2. The CDR3 is 14 amino acids. Germline V gene lookup returns CDR1 MNHEY and CDR2 SVGAGI. The ends lost 3 bases at V and 5 bases at J; junction bases unmatched: 6. The CDR3 coding sequence is TGTGCCAGCAGTTATTGGGGGGGGGAGGAGACCCAGTACTTC. This codes for CASSYWGGEETQYF.